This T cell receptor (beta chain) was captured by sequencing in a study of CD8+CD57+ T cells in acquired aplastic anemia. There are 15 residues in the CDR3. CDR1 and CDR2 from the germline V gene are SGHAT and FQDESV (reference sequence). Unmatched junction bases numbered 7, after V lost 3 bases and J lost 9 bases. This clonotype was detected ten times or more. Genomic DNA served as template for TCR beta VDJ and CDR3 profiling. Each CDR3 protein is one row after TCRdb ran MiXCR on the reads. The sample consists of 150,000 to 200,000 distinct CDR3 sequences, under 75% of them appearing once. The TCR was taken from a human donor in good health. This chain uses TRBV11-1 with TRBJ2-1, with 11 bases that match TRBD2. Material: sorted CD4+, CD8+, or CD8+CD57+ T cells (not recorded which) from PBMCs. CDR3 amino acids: CASSFSGRAAAEQFF. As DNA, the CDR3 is TGTGCCAGCAGCTTTAGCGGGAGGGCCGCCGCTGAGCAGTTCTTC.